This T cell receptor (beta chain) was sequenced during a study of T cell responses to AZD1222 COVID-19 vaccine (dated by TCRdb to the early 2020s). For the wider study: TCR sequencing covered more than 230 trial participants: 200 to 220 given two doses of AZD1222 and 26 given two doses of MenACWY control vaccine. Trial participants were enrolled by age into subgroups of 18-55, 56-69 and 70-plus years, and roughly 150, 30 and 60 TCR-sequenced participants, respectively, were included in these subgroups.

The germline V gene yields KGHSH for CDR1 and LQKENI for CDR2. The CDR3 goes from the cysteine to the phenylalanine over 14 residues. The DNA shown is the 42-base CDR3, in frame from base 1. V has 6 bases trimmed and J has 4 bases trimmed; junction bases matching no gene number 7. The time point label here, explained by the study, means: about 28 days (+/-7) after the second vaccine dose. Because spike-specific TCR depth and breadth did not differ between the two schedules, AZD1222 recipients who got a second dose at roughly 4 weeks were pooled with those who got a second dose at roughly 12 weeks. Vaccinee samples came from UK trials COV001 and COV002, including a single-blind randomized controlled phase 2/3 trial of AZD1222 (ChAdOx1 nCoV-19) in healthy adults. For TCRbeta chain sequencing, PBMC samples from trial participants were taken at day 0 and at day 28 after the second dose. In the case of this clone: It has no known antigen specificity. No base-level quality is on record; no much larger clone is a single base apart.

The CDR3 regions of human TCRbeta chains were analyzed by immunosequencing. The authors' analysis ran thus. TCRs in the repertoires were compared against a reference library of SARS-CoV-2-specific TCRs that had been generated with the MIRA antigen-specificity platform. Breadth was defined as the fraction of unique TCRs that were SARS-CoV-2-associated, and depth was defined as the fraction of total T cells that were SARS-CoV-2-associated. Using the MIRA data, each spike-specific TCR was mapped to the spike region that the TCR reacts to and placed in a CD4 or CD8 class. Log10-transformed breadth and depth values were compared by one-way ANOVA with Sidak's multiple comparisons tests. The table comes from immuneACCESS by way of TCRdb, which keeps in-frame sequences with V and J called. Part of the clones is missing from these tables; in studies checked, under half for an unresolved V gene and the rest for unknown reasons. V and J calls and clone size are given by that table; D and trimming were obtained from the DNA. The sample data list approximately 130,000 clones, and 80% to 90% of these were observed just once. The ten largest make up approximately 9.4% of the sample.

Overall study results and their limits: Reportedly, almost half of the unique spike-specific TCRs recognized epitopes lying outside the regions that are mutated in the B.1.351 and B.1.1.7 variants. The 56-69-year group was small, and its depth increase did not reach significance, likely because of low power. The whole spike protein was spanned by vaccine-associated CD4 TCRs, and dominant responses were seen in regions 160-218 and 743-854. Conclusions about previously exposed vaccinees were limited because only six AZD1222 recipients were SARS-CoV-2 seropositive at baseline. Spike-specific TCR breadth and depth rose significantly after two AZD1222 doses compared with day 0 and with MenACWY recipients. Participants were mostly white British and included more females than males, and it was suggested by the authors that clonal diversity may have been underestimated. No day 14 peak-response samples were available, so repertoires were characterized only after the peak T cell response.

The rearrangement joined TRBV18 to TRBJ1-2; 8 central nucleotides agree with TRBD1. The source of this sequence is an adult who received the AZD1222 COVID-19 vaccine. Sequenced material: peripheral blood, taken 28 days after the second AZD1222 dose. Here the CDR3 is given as CASSQDRVSYGYTF. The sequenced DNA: TGTGCCAGCTCCCAGGACAGGGTTTCCTATGGCTACACCTTC. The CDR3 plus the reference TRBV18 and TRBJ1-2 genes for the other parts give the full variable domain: NAGVMQNPRHLVRRRGQEARLRCSPMKGHSHVYWYRQLPEEGLKFMVYLQKENIIDESGMPKERFSAEFPKEGPSILRIQQVVRGDSAAYFCASSQDRVSYGYTFGSGTRLTVV.